The 9 T cell receptor beta chains below all came from one sample that was sequenced in a study of cytomegalovirus exposure and HLA in healthy donors. With 60 Vbeta and 13 Jbeta primers, the PCR was carried out. Assay used: immunoSEQ multiplex PCR; TCRdb lists only in-frame clones, some missing. The table lists 90,000 or so clones, under 80% of them singletons. Sequencing was done on a sample of PBMCs. The receptor source for this set is a man between 60 and 75 years old in good health and CMV-seronegative.

The DNA for the CDR3 is TGTGCCAGCAGCCCCCTTTTGGGGACTAGCGGGGGGGCCGTAGATACGCAGTATTTT. Translated, it gives CASSPLLGTSGGAVDTQYF. The chain has TRBV7-3 and TRBJ2-3, with TRBD2 identical over 16 bases. Unmatched junction bases numbered 13, after V lost 5 bases and J lost 5 bases. Germline V gene sequence: CDR1 SGHTA, CDR2 FQGTGA. The CDR3 has 19 amino acids. Drawing the rest from reference TRBV7-3 and TRBJ2-3, the complete variable domain is GAGVSQTPSNKVTEKGKYVELRCDPISGHTALYWYRQSLGQGPEFLIYFQGTGAADDSGLPNDRFFAVRPEGSVSTLKIQRTERGDSAVYLCASSPLLGTSGGAVDTQYFGPGTRLTVL.

This clone was observed a handful of times. The V and J genes are TRBV6-4 and TRBJ1-6; tentative D call: TRBD1 (5 bases). The CDR3 spans 14 residues. The germline V gene encodes CDR1 MRHNA and CDR2 SNTAGT. Trimming removed 5 bases at V and 7 bases at J, with 12 bases between. In DNA form, the CDR3 reads TGTGCCAGCAGTTCGGGGGACGGAAATTCACCCCTCCACTTT. Its protein is CASSSGDGNSPLHF.

The chain is built from TRBV5-6 and TRBJ2-6; D gene unclear. Germline values: CDR1 SGHDT, CDR2 YYEEEE. The CDR3 consists of 16 residues. Trimming left V 2 bases short and J 0 bases short, with 9 bases between. CDR3 nucleotide sequence: TGTGCCAGCAGCTTAGGTCCGGGCTCTGGGGCCAACGTCCTGACTTTC. Translated, it gives CASSLGPGSGANVLTF.

This sequence joins TRBV7-9 and TRBJ1-1; D is unclear. Germline V gene data show CDR1 as SEHNR and CDR2 as FQNEAQ (reference sequence). With 1 base removed from V and 0 bases from J, the gap between germline ends came to 12 bases. The CDR3 consists of 16 residues. Here the CDR3 DNA reads TGTGCCAGCAGCTTAGGGTCCCACTCGATGAACACTGAAGCTTTCTTT. Translating gives CASSLGSHSMNTEAFF.

The rearrangement links TRBV5-6 to TRBJ1-1; 8 bases are shared with TRBD1. CDR3 length equals 15 residues. Germline lookup yields CDR1 SGHDT and CDR2 YYEEEE. The V gene end was trimmed by 4 bases and the J gene end by 4 bases; junction bases not matched to a gene: 9. The CDR3 loop is CASSNLDRVATEAFF. In DNA, the CDR3 is TGTGCCAGCAGCAATCTGGACAGGGTTGCCACTGAAGCTTTCTTT.

The rearrangement links TRBV7-2 to TRBJ2-5, with D perhaps TRBD1 (6 bases). The germline gives CDR1 SGHTA, CDR2 FQGNSA. Trimming removed 1 base from V and 2 bases from J, with 14 bases in between. The CDR3 contains 16 residues. The DNA of the CDR3 is TGTGCCAGCAGCTTAGGCAGGGGACGGGTACAAGAGACCCAGTACTTC. Its protein product is CASSLGRGRVQETQYF.

J is TRBJ2-6 and V is TRBV27; TRBD1 might be the D (6 bases). V lost 5 bases, J lost 0 bases, and 14 bases lay in between. This CDR3 has 17 amino acids. The germline CDR1 and CDR2 sequences are MNHEY and SMNVEV (reference sequence). DNA of the CDR3: TGTGCCAGCAGTCCCCACCAGGGGTTCTCTGGGGCCAACGTCCTGACTTTC. Its translation is CASSPHQGFSGANVLTF.

This clone was seen only a few times. This rearrangement joins TRBV30 to TRBJ2-7; the D is unclear. The CDR3 is 13 amino acids. V lost 3 bases to trimming and J lost 0 bases, with 9 bases between them. Germline assignment: CDR1 GTSNPN and CDR2 SVGIG (reference sequence). The chain's CDR3 is CAWSPGSSYEQYF. As DNA, the CDR3 is TGTGCCTGGAGCCCAGGTAGCTCCTACGAGCAGTACTTC.

This chain connects TRBV19 to TRBJ1-2; D is possibly TRBD1 (5 bases). Germline V lookup: CDR1 LNHDA, CDR2 SQIVND (reference sequence). The length of the CDR3 is 13 residues. V shed 3 bases and J shed 8 bases, with 13 bases lying between them. The CDR3 sequence is CASSILRGSGYTF. DNA of the CDR3: TGTGCCAGTAGTATCTTGCGGGGCTCAGGCTACACCTTC.